What follows is one T cell receptor beta chain and its context. The CDR3 contains 15 residues. Unmatched junction bases numbered 9, after V lost 6 bases and J lost 6 bases. Germline assignment: CDR1 SNHLY and CDR2 FYNNEI. Only in-frame clones appear in the TCRdb table, and some are missing; sequencing was by immunoSEQ multiplex PCR. The repertoire holds a few hundred thousand clones, with roughly 89% as singletons. The sample is drawn from a study of blood T cell repertoires in COVID-19. Researchers sorted participants into cohorts using their self-reported clinical history. The receptor's source is a woman aged 40 to 49 who had recovered from COVID-19. The chain links TRBV2 to TRBJ2-1; 9 bases fit TRBD2. Sequencing was performed on PBMCs or T cells enriched from blood (not recorded which). The DNA for the CDR3 is TGTGCCAGCAGGATGCTAGCGGGACTCGGCAATGAGCAGTTCTTC. It is translated as CASRMLAGLGNEQFF.